Following are 29 T cell receptor beta chains from one sample sequenced in a study of blood T cell repertoires in COVID-19. Data came from immunoSEQ multiplex PCR; TCRdb stores just in-frame clones and leaves some out. This sample carries 250,000 or so clones, 86% of them seen once, and the ten largest clones take approximately 13%. Sequencing was carried out using peripheral blood. Every receptor here comes from a man older than 75 with acute or convalescent COVID-19.

The chain employs TRBV5-4 and TRBJ1-3; the match to TRBD1 covers 7 bases. Germline values: CDR1 SGHNT, CDR2 YYREEE (reference sequence). The V gene end was trimmed by 4 bases and the J gene end by 0 bases; junction bases not matched to a gene: 7. This CDR3 is 16 amino acids long. The CDR3 loop reads CASSRGTAPSGNTIYF. In nucleotides, the CDR3 is TGTGCCAGCAGCCGGGGGACAGCTCCCTCTGGAAACACCATATATTTT.

CDR3 nucleotides: TGCAGCGTTGCCGGGACAGTGAGCTCCTACAATGAGCAGTTCTTC. Translation gives CSVAGTVSSYNEQFF. This sequence joins TRBV29-1 and TRBJ2-1; 7 bases are shared with TRBD1. V lost 4 bases and J lost 0; bases outside the gene matches: 6. This CDR3 spans 15 amino acids. Germline loops: CDR1 SQVTM, CDR2 ANQGSEA.

The rearrangement uses TRBV5-4 and TRBJ1-6; 8 bases are a match to TRBD1. V lost 5 bases, J lost 5 bases, and 3 bases stayed unmatched. The CDR3 runs to 14 residues. The V gene's germline CDR1 is SGHNT and CDR2 YYREEE (reference sequence). The CDR3 DNA reads TGTGCCAGCAGTTCACAGGGGGATAATTCACCCCTCCACTTT. It specifies CASSSQGDNSPLHF.

The CDR3 loop reads CASSSAPSYEQYF. DNA for the CDR3: TGTGCCAGCAGTTCAGCTCCTTCCTACGAGCAGTACTTC. The chain combines TRBV12-3 or TRBV12-4 with TRBJ2-7; no definite D call. V lost 4 bases and J lost 1, with 8 bases in between. CDR3 size: 13 residues.

The chain has TRBV7-9 and TRBJ2-2; 9 positions agree with TRBD1. The CDR3 is made up of 15 amino acids. V shed 4 bases, J shed 1 base, and the junction held 1 base outside the gene matches. The germline gives CDR1 SEHNR, CDR2 FQNEAQ (reference sequence). The CDR3 DNA reads as TGTGCCAGCAGCTCGGACAGGGGGAACACCGGGGAGCTGTTTTTT. It is translated as CASSSDRGNTGELFF.

CDR3 sequence (DNA): TGTGCCACGGAGGGGCAGAGGGAGACCCAGTACTTC. Translating gives CATEGQRETQYF. This rearrangement joins TRBV7-9 to TRBJ2-5; the D gene is possibly TRBD2 (6 bases). V lost 10 bases and J lost 5, with 14 bases in between. This CDR3 has 12 residues. The germline gives CDR1 SEHNR, CDR2 FQNEAQ (reference sequence).

In its sample, this clone was seen a few times. The chain has TRBV6-6 and TRBJ1-5, with 8 bases fitting TRBD1. The CDR3 has 16 amino acids. CDR1 is MNHNY and CDR2 is SVGAGI in the germline V gene (reference sequence). V was pared by 7 bases and J by 6 bases, with 14 bases of the junction left unmatched. CDR3 in DNA: TGTGCCAGCACCCAATTTGGACAGGGAGCGGGTCAGCCCCAGCATTTT. Translation gives CASTQFGQGAGQPQHF.

This chain connects TRBV28 to TRBJ2-1, with D maybe TRBD2 (7 bases). Deletions cut 2 bases from V and 5 bases from J, with 13 bases between. The CDR3 length is 15 residues. Looked up from germline, CDR1 is MDHEN and CDR2 is SYDVKM. DNA for the CDR3: TGTGCCAGCAGTTTAAGGAGGGGGGGAAACAATGAGCAGTTCTTC. This encodes CASSLRRGGNNEQFF.

The chain recombines TRBV27 with TRBJ1-1; no firm D call. Per germline, CDR1 MNHEY and CDR2 SMNVEV (reference sequence). The CDR3 length is 11 residues. V was pared by 6 bases and J by 6 bases, with 8 bases between. The DNA for the CDR3 is TGTGCCAGCAGGCGTCTCTCTGAAGCTTTCTTT. This gives the protein CASRRLSEAFF.

This chain links TRBV6-5 with TRBJ1-2; 9 bases match TRBD1. The CDR3 spans 14 residues. With V trimmed by 6 bases and J by 8 bases, 10 bases remained unmatched. Germline V CDR1 and CDR2: MNHEY, SVGAGI. This chain's CDR3 is CASREPPGTGGYTF. In DNA form, the CDR3 reads TGTGCCAGCAGGGAGCCACCAGGGACAGGGGGCTACACCTTC.

The sample holds a few counts of this clone. The same CDR3 arises from other DNA sequences in this sample as well. The CDR3 loop reads CASSESPGGNQPQHF. Here the CDR3 DNA reads TGTGCCAGCAGTGAATCGCCAGGGGGCAATCAGCCCCAGCATTTT. V gene TRBV6-1 combines with J gene TRBJ1-5, with a possible D match to TRBD1 (6 bases). Between the trimmed V and J ends, which lost 2 bases and 2 bases, there was a span of 10 bases. Germline V gene lookup returns CDR1 MNHNS and CDR2 SASEGT. This CDR3 is 15 amino acids long.

The genes are TRBV28 and TRBJ1-4; 7 bases agree with TRBD1. Per germline, CDR1 MDHEN and CDR2 SYDVKM. The J segment lost 0 bases and the V segment lost 6 bases, leaving 7 bases of the junction unmatched. There are 16 residues in the CDR3. The CDR3 sequence: CASRRDSQTTNEKLFF. The CDR3 bases are TGTGCCAGCAGGCGGGACAGCCAGACAACTAATGAAAAACTGTTTTTT.

The V call is TRBV25-1, the J call TRBJ1-6; D is ambiguous. The germline V gene has CDR1 MGHDK and CDR2 SYGVNS. The CDR3 consists of 14 residues. V was trimmed by 3 bases and J by 9 bases, leaving 12 bases between them. The DNA of the CDR3 is TGTGCCAGCAGTGATCGAAGCCAACCTTCACCCCTCCACTTT. This encodes CASSDRSQPSPLHF.

The chain employs TRBV7-2 and TRBJ2-1; 11 bases are shared with TRBD1. Germline lookup yields CDR1 SGHTA and CDR2 FQGNSA. Unmatched junction bases numbered 6, after V lost 1 base and J lost 10 bases. There are 15 residues in the CDR3. CDR3 DNA sequence: TGTGCCAGCAGCTTAGACAGGACAGGGGGCAGGGAGCAGTTCTTC. Its protein product is CASSLDRTGGREQFF.

This clone has a handful of counts. The chain's CDR3 is CASSPPSGGANEQFF. The CDR3 DNA is TGTGCCAGCTCACCCCCCAGCGGGGGGGCTAATGAGCAGTTCTTC. V usage is TRBV18 and J usage is TRBJ2-1; 10 bases fit TRBD2. V dropped 3 bases and J dropped 7; count of bases not matched to a gene: 6. The CDR3 is made up of 15 amino acids. Germline loops: CDR1 KGHSH, CDR2 LQKENI. The full variable domain, rest sourced from reference TRBV18 and TRBJ2-1, is NAGVMQNPRHLVRRRGQEARLRCSPMKGHSHVYWYRQLPEEGLKFMVYLQKENIIDESGMPKERFSAEFPKEGPSILRIQQVVRGDSAAYFCASSPPSGGANEQFFGPGTRLTVL.

The chain carries TRBV7-9 and TRBJ1-2; D remains ambiguous. With 2 bases removed from V and 7 bases from J, the gap between germline ends came to 17 bases. Germline values: CDR1 SEHNR, CDR2 FQNEAQ (reference sequence). This CDR3 has 15 residues. In DNA form, the CDR3 reads TGTGCCAGCAGCTTATCCGCCGCGGGAAGAAGTGGCTACACCTTC. Residues: CASSLSAAGRSGYTF.

V usage is TRBV4-3 and J usage is TRBJ1-6; D possibly corresponds to TRBD1 (6 bases). Trimming took off 2 bases at V and 7 bases at J, with 15 bases between the two ends. The CDR3 has 16 amino acids. The germline V gene encodes CDR1 LGHNA and CDR2 YSLEER. This chain's CDR3 is CASSQLEGQGNSPLHF. As DNA, the CDR3 is TGCGCCAGCAGCCAACTAGAGGGGCAGGGGAATTCACCCCTCCACTTT.

This clone has just one count. The rearrangement links TRBV6-2 or TRBV6-3 to TRBJ1-1, with 8 bases identical to TRBD1. Germline CDR1 and CDR2: MNHEY and SVGEGT. V was clipped by 6 bases and J by 8 bases; unmatched bases: 5. The CDR3 contains 12 residues. The CDR3: CASSDRGVEAFF. The CDR3 DNA reads TGTGCCAGCAGCGACAGGGGAGTGGAAGCTTTCTTT.

This sequence joins TRBV2 and TRBJ2-3; D is possibly TRBD2 (6 bases). In germline, CDR1 is SNHLY, CDR2 FYNNEI. The CDR3 contains 15 residues. The germline V and J ends were trimmed by 6 bases and 1 base, with 14 bases remaining between them. In nucleotides, the CDR3 is TGTGCCAGCAGACCTAGGGGCGGGGGCACAGATACGCAGTATTTT. It specifies CASRPRGGGTDTQYF.

The rearrangement links TRBV5-1 to TRBJ1-2, with 9 bases aligning to TRBD1. CDR1 and CDR2 from the germline V gene are SGHRS and YFSETQ. The junction had 15 bases not matched to a gene; V was cut back by 4 bases and J by 2 bases. The CDR3 contains 18 residues. The DNA of the CDR3 is TGCGCCAGCAGCCCGGGAGGACAGGGGTTTCTTGCGAACTATGGCTACACCTTC. This translates into CASSPGGQGFLANYGYTF. Full variable domain (remainder filled in from reference TRBV5-1 and TRBJ1-2): KAGVTQTPRYLIKTRGQQVTLSCSPISGHRSVSWYQQTPGQGLQFLFEYFSETQRNKGNFPGRFSGRQFSNSRSEMNVSTLELGDSALYLCASSPGGQGFLANYGYTFGSGTRLTVV.

The chain couples TRBV3-1 (or the pseudogene TRBV3-2) to TRBJ1-2, with D unresolved. Germline CDR1 is LGHDT and CDR2 is YNNKEL (reference sequence). The CDR3 sequence is 14 residues long. The V gene lost 1 base and the J gene lost 4 bases, with 10 bases spanning the gap. CDR3: CASSQALNLYGYTF. CDR3 sequence (DNA): TGTGCCAGCAGCCAAGCACTCAACCTCTATGGCTACACCTTC.

The V call is TRBV19, the J call TRBJ1-5, with TRBD1 matching 7 bases. This CDR3 has 13 amino acids. CDR1 is LNHDA and CDR2 is SQIVND in the germline V gene (reference sequence). Trimming at V came to 10 bases and at J to 4 bases, leaving 7 bases not matched to a gene. CDR3 sequence reads: CATKGAVNQPQHF. CDR3 coding DNA: TGTGCCACTAAGGGGGCGGTTAATCAGCCCCAGCATTTT.

The chain joins TRBV7-3 to TRBJ2-2, with D possibly TRBD1 on 6 matching bases. Deletions cut 6 bases from V and 8 bases from J, with 10 bases between. Germline CDR1 and CDR2: SGHTA and FQGTGA. The CDR3 length is 12 residues. The CDR3 DNA reads as TGTGCCAGCAGTACCGGGACAGGGGAGCTGTTTTTT. It translates to CASSTGTGELFF.

This chain links TRBV28 with TRBJ1-4, with TRBD1 identical over 9 bases. CDR1 and CDR2 from the germline V gene are MDHEN and SYDVKM. After removal of 4 bases from V and 5 bases from J, the junction contained 8 bases not matched to a gene. The CDR3 is made up of 16 amino acids. This CDR3 is CASSSKTGGLNEKLFF. Written as DNA, the CDR3 is TGTGCCAGCAGTTCCAAAACAGGGGGCTTGAATGAAAAACTGTTTTTT.

This chain uses TRBV3-1 (or the pseudogene TRBV3-2) with TRBJ1-5, with unresolved D. From germline, CDR1 is LGHDT and CDR2 YNNKEL (reference sequence). V was clipped by 3 bases and J by 5 bases, with 8 bases between them. The CDR3 has 13 residues. CDR3 amino acids: CASSQALHQPQHF. The CDR3 DNA reads TGTGCCAGCAGCCAGGCCCTCCATCAGCCCCAGCATTTT.

The chain has TRBV5-6 and TRBJ2-7; a possible D gene is TRBD1 (6 bases). The CDR3 has 16 residues. CDR1 and CDR2 from the germline V gene are SGHDT and YYEEEE. The V and J ends lost 3 bases and 0 bases respectively, with 16 bases between them. The CDR3 loop reads CASSWVDRTYSYEQYF. CDR3 in DNA: TGTGCCAGCAGCTGGGTGGACAGAACCTACTCCTACGAGCAGTACTTC.

The chain couples TRBV5-6 to TRBJ1-5, with no clear D. Trimming took off 1 base at V and 0 bases at J, with 5 bases between the two ends. This CDR3 has 14 amino acids. Germline lookup yields CDR1 SGHDT and CDR2 YYEEEE. The CDR3 loop is CASSLFSSNQPQHF. The CDR3, as DNA: TGTGCCAGCAGCTTGTTCAGTAGCAATCAGCCCCAGCATTTT. Filled out from reference TRBV5-6 and TRBJ1-5, the complete variable domain reads DAGVTQSPTHLIKTRGQQVTLRCSPKSGHDTVSWYQQALGQGPQFIFQYYEEEERQRGNFPDRFSGHQFPNYSSELNVNALLLGDSALYLCASSLFSSNQPQHFGDGTRLSIL.

The chain has TRBV19 and TRBJ2-2; D ambiguous. Between the trimmed V and J ends, which lost 0 bases and 3 bases, there was a span of 8 bases. CDR1 is LNHDA, CDR2 SQIVND, per germline (reference sequence). The CDR3 is made up of 15 amino acids. The CDR3 DNA follows: TGTGCCAGTAGTATAGACAGCGTCGACACCGGGGAGCTGTTTTTT. It codes for CASSIDSVDTGELFF.

V usage is TRBV11-2 and J usage is TRBJ2-1; 9 bases map to TRBD2. The V gene's germline CDR1 is SGHAT and CDR2 FQNNGV. Trimming at V came to 6 bases and at J to 1 base, leaving 1 base not matched to a gene. The CDR3 length is 14 residues. CDR3 residues: CASSLAGSYNEQFF. Here the CDR3 DNA reads TGTGCCAGCAGTCTAGCGGGGTCCTACAATGAGCAGTTCTTC.